These T cell receptor beta chains were read from a single sample in a study of blood T cell repertoires in COVID-19. Generated by immunoSEQ multiplex PCR, the TCRdb table keeps only in-frame clones and is missing some. The sample consists of about 280,000 clones, 70% to 90% of them appearing once. Sequenced material: peripheral blood. The origin of the receptors is a man between 18 and 35 years old with active or convalescent COVID-19. CDR3s include the opening cysteine and the closing phenylalanine or tryptophan. Fields, in order: V gene, D gene, J gene, clone size, CDR3 DNA, CDR3 protein. D genes are given only for firm matches. The listing skips clone size in some rows; elsewhere it reads once, few, many or a size class.

TRBV27	TRBD1	TRBJ1-1	NA	TGTGCCAGCAGTTTTCCAGGGGGCGAAACTGAAGCTTTCTTT	CASSFPGGETEAFF
TRBV19	NA	TRBJ1-2	NA	TGTGCCAGTAGTATGGGGCGGGGGAGCTATGGCTACACCTTC	CASSMGRGSYGYTF
TRBV6-5	NA	TRBJ2-7	NA	TGTGCCAGCAGTTACATACAGGATGGCGAGCAGTACTTC	CASSYIQDGEQYF
TRBV7-6	TRBD2	TRBJ2-1	NA	TGTGCCAGCAGCTTAGATCTAGCGGGGGGGGATGAGCAGTTCTTC	CASSLDLAGGDEQFF
TRBV5-4	NA	TRBJ1-2	NA	TGTGCCAGCAGTCCCGGACAAAACAACTATGGCTACACCTTC	CASSPGQNNYGYTF
TRBV5-1	TRBD1	TRBJ2-7	NA	TGCGCCAGCAGCAAACAGACAGGGGGGCCCTACGAGCAGTACTTC	CASSKQTGGPYEQYF
TRBV6-6	TRBD1	TRBJ1-2	NA	TGTGCCAGCAGTTACTGGACAGGGGGCGACTATGGCTACACCTTC	CASSYWTGGDYGYTF
TRBV25-1	NA	TRBJ1-1	few	TGTGCCAGCAGTGAATATCCGCCCCGGGGGGGGAAGACTGAAGCTTTCTTT	CASSEYPPRGGKTEAFF
TRBV18	TRBD2	TRBJ2-1	few	TGTGCCAGCTCACCACCTCTAGCGGGGTCCTACAATGAGCAGTTCTTC	CASSPPLAGSYNEQFF
TRBV27	NA	TRBJ2-1	once	TGTGCCAGCAGCCCCTACGGGGGCAATGAGCAGTTCTTC	CASSPYGGNEQFF
TRBV5-1	TRBD1	TRBJ1-6	NA	TGCGCCAGCAGCTTGGCGGGACAGGCCAATTCACCCCTCCACTTT	CASSLAGQANSPLHF
TRBV7-2	NA	TRBJ2-7	NA	TGTGCCAGCAGCTTAGTGGCGGGGGCGACCCTAAGCTCCTACGAGCAGTACTTC	CASSLVAGATLSSYEQYF
TRBV2	NA	TRBJ2-7	NA	TGTGCCAGCAATGTGAGGAACGAGCAGTACTTC	CASNVRNEQYF
TRBV19	NA	TRBJ2-1	NA	TGTGCCAGTAGCTTGACTCGCGGGGTGGGGAACGATGAGCAGTTCTTC	CASSLTRGVGNDEQFF
TRBV5-1	NA	TRBJ2-1	NA	TGCGCCAGCAGCCCCGAAGGAGGCAGCTCCTACAATGAGCAGTTCTTC	CASSPEGGSSYNEQFF
TRBV12-3/TRBV12-4	NA	TRBJ1-5	NA	TGTGCCAGCAGTCCCCTTAGCAATCAGCCCCAGCATTTT	CASSPLSNQPQHF
TRBV2	TRBD2	TRBJ2-2	NA	TGTGCCAGCAGTAGGGGCCTAGCGGGGAACGCCGGGGAGCTGTTTTTT	CASSRGLAGNAGELFF
TRBV18	NA	TRBJ1-1	NA	TGTGCCAGCTCACCCTCTTTTATGAACACTGAAGCTTTCTTT	CASSPSFMNTEAFF
TRBV4-1	NA	TRBJ2-7	NA	TGCGCCAGCAGCCAAGAACACAGGGCAGGCTACGAGCAGTACTTC	CASSQEHRAGYEQYF
TRBV5-5	TRBD1	TRBJ1-2	NA	TGTGCCAGCAGCTTGGAAAACAGGGGGATTTTGTTTGATGGCTACACCTTC	CASSLENRGILFDGYTF
TRBV19	TRBD1	TRBJ2-7	NA	TGTGCCAGTAGTCCATGGACAGGGAGCTACGAGCAGTACTTC	CASSPWTGSYEQYF
TRBV9	NA	TRBJ1-2	NA	TGTGCCAGCAGCGTATTTGAGGACCCGGGGTATGGCTACACCTTC	CASSVFEDPGYGYTF
TRBV6-2/TRBV6-3	TRBD1	TRBJ1-5	once	TGTGCCAGCAGTAGATTTCAGGGGGCCGCGTATAGCAATCAGCCCCAGCATTTT	CASSRFQGAAYSNQPQHF
TRBV5-6	NA	TRBJ1-3	NA	TGTGCCAGCAGCTTGGGGAGCTCTGGAAACACCATATATTTT	CASSLGSSGNTIYF
TRBV18	TRBD1	TRBJ2-1	NA	TGTGCCAGCTCACTAAGACAGGGTGATGAGCAGTTCTTC	CASSLRQGDEQFF
TRBV5-1	NA	TRBJ1-2	NA	TGCGCCAGCAGCTTGGCCCCAGGGGCTGACGGCTACACCTTC	CASSLAPGADGYTF
TRBV13	TRBD2	TRBJ2-7	NA	TGTGCCAGCAGCCAGGGAGGGCGCTCCTACGAGCAGTACTTC	CASSQGGRSYEQYF
TRBV6-6	TRBD1	TRBJ2-2	NA	TGTGCCAGCAGCCGACCCCCGGGACAGGGGTTGATCGGGGAGCTGTTTTTT	CASSRPPGQGLIGELFF
TRBV19	TRBD1	TRBJ1-5	NA	TGTGCCAGTAGTTCAGGGGACAGGGCCAGAAATCAGCCCCAGCATTTT	CASSSGDRARNQPQHF
TRBV15	NA	TRBJ2-1	NA	TGTGCCACCAGCAGAGGGAGGGGCTCCTACAATGAGCAGTTCTTC	CATSRGRGSYNEQFF
TRBV3-1/TRBV3-2	TRBD1	TRBJ1-1	NA	TGTGCCAGCAGCCCATATAAGGGGGCGCAGAGTCGGGCTTTCTTT	CASSPYKGAQSRAFF
TRBV7-2	NA	TRBJ2-7	NA	TGTGCCAGCAGCTTAGGCCCTGGAGCGTCAGGGTCCGCCTACGAGCAGTACTTC	CASSLGPGASGSAYEQYF
TRBV4-3	NA	TRBJ1-1	NA	TGCGCCAGCAGCCAAGGGACAGTGGGAAACACTGAAGCTTTCTTT	CASSQGTVGNTEAFF
TRBV5-1	TRBD1	TRBJ1-1	NA	TGCGCCAGCAGCCGACAGGGGGGCGGCACTGAAGCTTTCTTT	CASSRQGGGTEAFF
TRBV12-3/TRBV12-4	NA	TRBJ2-3	NA	TGTGCCAGCAACAACCCCCCGGATACGCAGTATTTT	CASNNPPDTQYF
TRBV6-5	NA	TRBJ1-2	once	TGTGCCAGCAGACGACCGGGAAACTATGGCTACACCTTC	CASRRPGNYGYTF
TRBV3-1/TRBV3-2	NA	TRBJ2-5	once	TGTGCCAGCAGCCAAGACCGCGGGGTTCAAGAGACCCAGTACTTC	CASSQDRGVQETQYF
TRBV6-5	TRBD1	TRBJ1-5	NA	TGTGCCAGCATAGCCGGGACAGCAAATCAGCCCCAGCATTTT	CASIAGTANQPQHF
TRBV6-5	TRBD2	TRBJ2-1	NA	TGTGCCAGCAGTTCCGTAGCGGGGGGTATCAATGAGCAGTTCTTC	CASSSVAGGINEQFF
TRBV7-2	NA	TRBJ1-1	NA	TGTGCCAGCAGCGGCCTCAATGAAGCTTTCTTT	CASSGLNEAFF
TRBV15	NA	TRBJ1-2	NA	TGTGCCACCAGCAGAACAGGGAGAAGTGGTGATGGCTACACCTTC	CATSRTGRSGDGYTF
TRBV6-5	TRBD1	TRBJ2-3	NA	TGTGCCAGCAGTTGGGGACAGGGGGCCACAGATACGCAGTATTTT	CASSWGQGATDTQYF
TRBV7-9	TRBD1	TRBJ1-1	NA	TGTGCCAGCAACCTACAGGGGGCAAACACTGAAGCTTTCTTT	CASNLQGANTEAFF
TRBV19	NA	TRBJ1-5	NA	TGTGCCAGTAGTATCAGGGAAGGGTTCCAGCATTTT	CASSIREGFQHF
TRBV10-3	NA	TRBJ1-5	NA	TGTGCCATCAGTGGGGGGAGGGATTATAGTGACAATCAGCCCCAGCATTTT	CAISGGRDYSDNQPQHF
TRBV6-5	NA	TRBJ2-2	NA	TGTGCCAGCAGCCAGGGGCCGAACACCGGGGAGCTGTTTTTT	CASSQGPNTGELFF
TRBV7-9	TRBD1	TRBJ1-2	NA	TGTGCCAGCAGCTCGTCACAGGGGGTGCGTGGCTACACCTTC	CASSSSQGVRGYTF
TRBV7-9	TRBD1	TRBJ1-1	NA	TGTGCCAGCAGCCCGCGACAGGGTTTGAACACTGAAGCTTTCTTT	CASSPRQGLNTEAFF
TRBV11-2	NA	TRBJ1-1	NA	TGTGCCAGCAGCTTAGATCATACGGGAAAGGACACTGAAGCTTTCTTT	CASSLDHTGKDTEAFF
TRBV29-1	TRBD1	TRBJ1-2	once	TGCAGCGCCTCCGGGACAGGGAATGGCTACACCTTC	CSASGTGNGYTF
TRBV29-1	NA	TRBJ2-2	NA	TGCAGCGGCCGTCACAACGGGGAGCTGTTTTTT	CSGRHNGELFF
TRBV10-2	TRBD2	TRBJ2-5	NA	TGCGCCAGCAGTGAGTTGCGGGGGGGACTACAAGAGACCCAGTACTTC	CASSELRGGLQETQYF
TRBV6-5	TRBD1	TRBJ2-7	NA	TGTGCCAGCAGTTACAAACCGGGACAGACCTACGAGCAGTACTTC	CASSYKPGQTYEQYF
TRBV11-2	NA	TRBJ2-1	NA	TGTGCCAGCTCCACCACCCCTCGGAATGAGCAGTTCTTC	CASSTTPRNEQFF
TRBV6-5	TRBD1	TRBJ1-5	NA	TGTGCCAGCAGTTACTCAGGAGACAGGGGGTCTTCCCAGCATTTT	CASSYSGDRGSSQHF
TRBV12-5	NA	TRBJ1-1	once	TGTGCTAGTGGTTTGGGAGGGGGTCACGGTGAAGCTTTCTTT	CASGLGGGHGEAFF
TRBV10-3	TRBD2	TRBJ2-1	NA	TGTGCCATCAGGGAAGCGGGGGGTAGGTCGAATGAGCAGTTCTTC	CAIREAGGRSNEQFF
TRBV18	NA	TRBJ2-3	once	TGTGCCAGCTCACCACGGGGGCCGGCAGATACGCAGTATTTT	CASSPRGPADTQYF